A selection of T cell receptor beta chains follows, all from one sample in a study of T cell repertoires in cytomegalovirus infection. Using its own MiXCR run on the reads, TCRdb lists one record per CDR3 protein. The repertoire holds 200,000 or so distinct CDR3 sequences, about 21% seen once, with around 2.7% in the top ten. The material sequenced was PBMCs. The receptors originated from a human donor in good health (CMV status not recorded). Some clones in this sample may be carry-over from other donors' samples. CDR3s include the opening cysteine and the closing phenylalanine or tryptophan. The D gene is left open where the match is weak. Only part of the rows carry a size: once, few, many, or a class if the clone is expanded.

J gene: TRBJ1-2
V gene: TRBV10-3
D gene: -
clone size: -
CDR3 DNA: TGTGCCATCAGTGACCCCCTGGGGACACTCAACTATGGCTACACCTTC
CDR3 protein: CAISDPLGTLNYGYTF

J gene: TRBJ1-4
V gene: TRBV11-3
D gene: -
clone size: -
CDR3 DNA: TGTGCCAGCAGTTCGGCTGGGGAAAAACTGTTTTTT
CDR3 protein: CASSSAGEKLFF

J gene: TRBJ2-5
V gene: TRBV7-6
D gene: -
clone size: few
CDR3 DNA: TGTGCCAGCAGCGCCCCCCAGCGACTAGAGACCCAGTACTTC
CDR3 protein: CASSAPQRLETQYF

J gene: TRBJ2-2
V gene: TRBV20-1
D gene: TRBD2
clone size: many
CDR3 DNA: TGCAGTGCTTTGAGCGGGAGGGTGAACACCGGGGAGCTGTTTTTT
CDR3 protein: CSALSGRVNTGELFF

J gene: TRBJ2-7
V gene: TRBV12-3/TRBV12-4
D gene: -
clone size: many
CDR3 DNA: TGTGCCAGCAGTAAGACCACCTACGAGCAGTACTTC
CDR3 protein: CASSKTTYEQYF

J gene: TRBJ1-5
V gene: TRBV7-2
D gene: -
clone size: many
CDR3 DNA: TGTGCCAGCAGCCCCGACAGTAACTATCAGCCCCAGCATTTT
CDR3 protein: CASSPDSNYQPQHF

J gene: TRBJ2-1
V gene: TRBV12-3/TRBV12-4
D gene: TRBD2
clone size: many
CDR3 DNA: TGTGCCAGCAGTTTCCCGACTAGCGGGGGTTACAATGAGCAGTTCTTC
CDR3 protein: CASSFPTSGGYNEQFF

J gene: TRBJ2-5
V gene: TRBV7-9
D gene: TRBD1
clone size: few
CDR3 DNA: TGTGCCAGCAGCCCAAGGGACAGCCAAGAGACCCAGTACTTC
CDR3 protein: CASSPRDSQETQYF

J gene: TRBJ2-7
V gene: TRBV11-2
D gene: TRBD1
clone size: few
CDR3 DNA: TGTGCCAGCAGCTTAGAACAGGGGGGATGGTACGAGCAGTACTTC
CDR3 protein: CASSLEQGGWYEQYF

J gene: TRBJ2-1
V gene: TRBV7-9
D gene: TRBD1
clone size: -
CDR3 DNA: TGTGCCAGCAGCTCTTGGCGGACAGGGTTCCATGAGCAGTTCTTC
CDR3 protein: CASSSWRTGFHEQFF

J gene: TRBJ1-4
V gene: TRBV6-5
D gene: -
clone size: many
CDR3 DNA: TGTGCCAGCAGTCGTCTCCAGGGCGGTGAAAAACTGTTTTTT
CDR3 protein: CASSRLQGGEKLFF